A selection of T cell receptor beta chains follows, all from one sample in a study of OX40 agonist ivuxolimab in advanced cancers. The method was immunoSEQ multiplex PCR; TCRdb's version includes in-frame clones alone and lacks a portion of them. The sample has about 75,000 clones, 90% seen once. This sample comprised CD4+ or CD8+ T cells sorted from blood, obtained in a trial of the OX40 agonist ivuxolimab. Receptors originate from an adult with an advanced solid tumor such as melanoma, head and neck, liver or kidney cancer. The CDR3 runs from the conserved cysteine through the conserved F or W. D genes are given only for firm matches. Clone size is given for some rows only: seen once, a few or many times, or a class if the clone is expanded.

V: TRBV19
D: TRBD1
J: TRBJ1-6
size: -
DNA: TGTGCCAGTTCGACAGGGGGTTCCTATAATTCACCCCTCCACTTT
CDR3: CASSTGGSYNSPLHF

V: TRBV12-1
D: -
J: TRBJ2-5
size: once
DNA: TGTGCCAGCAGCTCGACAGGGTGGGAGACCCAGTACTTC
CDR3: CASSSTGWETQYF

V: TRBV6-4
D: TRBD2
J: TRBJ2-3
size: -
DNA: TGTGCCAGCAGAAGCGGGGGGGGGTCAGATACGCAGTATTTT
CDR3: CASRSGGGSDTQYF

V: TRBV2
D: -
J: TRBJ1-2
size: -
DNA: TGTGCCAGCATGTTTCAGCCGGGGGCCGGGAGCTACACCTTC
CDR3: CASMFQPGAGSYTF

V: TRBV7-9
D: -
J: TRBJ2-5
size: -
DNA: TGTGCCAGCAGCTTAGAACAGCAAGAGACCCAGTACTTC
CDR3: CASSLEQQETQYF

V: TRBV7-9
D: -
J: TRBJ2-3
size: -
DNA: TGTGCCAGCAGCTTAAGTGGGCTTGGGCATACGCAGTATTTT
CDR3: CASSLSGLGHTQYF

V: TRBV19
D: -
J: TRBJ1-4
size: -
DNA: TGTGCCAGTAGCCCGAGGGGGGGGCGCGATGAAAAACTGTTTTTT
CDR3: CASSPRGGRDEKLFF

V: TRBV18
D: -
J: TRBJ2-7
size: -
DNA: TGTGCCAGCTCACAAGGACTACCCCCCGAGCAGTACTTC
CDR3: CASSQGLPPEQYF

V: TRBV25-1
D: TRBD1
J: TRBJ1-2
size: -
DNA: TGTGCCAGCAGTGAATCCGGGACAGGGGATTCCTATGGCTACACCTTC
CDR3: CASSESGTGDSYGYTF

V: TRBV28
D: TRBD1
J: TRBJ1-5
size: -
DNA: TGTGCCAGCAGTTTACATCCCGGGACAGGTAGCAATCAGCCCCAGCATTTT
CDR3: CASSLHPGTGSNQPQHF

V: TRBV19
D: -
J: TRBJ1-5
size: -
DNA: TGTGCCAGTAGGACCACGGGGGGGGCAAATCAGCCCCAGCATTTT
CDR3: CASRTTGGANQPQHF

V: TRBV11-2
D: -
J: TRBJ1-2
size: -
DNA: TGTGCCAGCAGCTTAGGCGAGGAGGGTAGCTATGGCTACACCTTC
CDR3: CASSLGEEGSYGYTF

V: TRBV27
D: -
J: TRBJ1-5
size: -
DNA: TGTGCCAGCAGTGAACAGGGTTATAGCAATCAGCCCCAGCATTTT
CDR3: CASSEQGYSNQPQHF

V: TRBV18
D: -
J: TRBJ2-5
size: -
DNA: TGTGCCAGCTCACCACAGCCGAGCCAAGAGACCCAGTACTTC
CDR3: CASSPQPSQETQYF

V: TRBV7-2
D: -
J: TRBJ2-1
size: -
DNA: TGTGCCAGCAGCCAGGGGCTAGCGGTGAACTACAATGAGCAGTTCTTC
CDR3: CASSQGLAVNYNEQFF

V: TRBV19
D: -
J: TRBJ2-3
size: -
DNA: TGTGCCAGTAGTGTATATGGCTCTAGCACAGATACGCAGTATTTT
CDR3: CASSVYGSSTDTQYF

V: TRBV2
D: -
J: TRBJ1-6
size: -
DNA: TGTGCCAGCAGTGTGCAGGGATCCTATAATTCACCCCTCCACTTT
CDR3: CASSVQGSYNSPLHF

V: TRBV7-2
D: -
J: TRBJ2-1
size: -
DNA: TGTGCCAGCAGCTTGGTCAATGAGCAGTTCTTC
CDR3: CASSLVNEQFF

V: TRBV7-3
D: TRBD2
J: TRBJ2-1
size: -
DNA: TGTGCCAGCAGCAGGAGCGGGGCAGGGTACAATGAGCAGTTCTTC
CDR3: CASSRSGAGYNEQFF

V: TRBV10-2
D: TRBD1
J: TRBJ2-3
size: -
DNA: TGCGCCAGCGAATCGACAGGGGACGATACGCAGTATTTT
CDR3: CASESTGDDTQYF

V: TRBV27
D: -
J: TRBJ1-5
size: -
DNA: TGTGCCAGCAGTTCCTGGAATCAGCCCCAGCATTTT
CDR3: CASSSWNQPQHF

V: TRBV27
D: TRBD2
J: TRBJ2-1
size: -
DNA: TGTGCCAGCAGTCCTTGGAAGGCGGGAGGGTACAATGAGCAGTTCTTC
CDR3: CASSPWKAGGYNEQFF